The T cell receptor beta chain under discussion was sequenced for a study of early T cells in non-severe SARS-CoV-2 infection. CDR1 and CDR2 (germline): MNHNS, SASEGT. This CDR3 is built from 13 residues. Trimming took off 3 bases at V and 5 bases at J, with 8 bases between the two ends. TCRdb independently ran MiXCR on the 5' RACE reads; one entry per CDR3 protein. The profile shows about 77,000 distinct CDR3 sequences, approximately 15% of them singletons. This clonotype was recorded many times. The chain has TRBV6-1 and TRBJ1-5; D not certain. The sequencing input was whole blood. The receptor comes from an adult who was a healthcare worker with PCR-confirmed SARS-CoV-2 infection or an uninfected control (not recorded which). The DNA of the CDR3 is TGTGCCAGCAGTGACAGTTTCGATCAGCCCCAGCATTTT. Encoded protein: CASSDSFDQPQHF.